Following are 8 T cell receptor beta chains from one sample sequenced in a study of cytotoxic CD8 clonotypes in ibrutinib-treated CLL. The repertoire was sequenced with immunoSEQ multiplex PCR; TCRdb's copy has only in-frame clones and lacks some. The sample carries some 50,000 clones, under 75% recorded once. The sequencing here drew on PBMCs, taken after 12 months of ibrutinib treatment. Source of these receptors: a human donor with chronic lymphocytic leukemia.

The rearrangement joins TRBV27 to TRBJ1-2; no reliable D call. CDR3 length equals 13 residues. The V and J ends lost 3 bases and 4 bases respectively, with 9 bases between them. Germline V lookup: CDR1 MNHEY, CDR2 SMNVEV (reference sequence). The CDR3 bases are TGTGCCAGCAGTTTTACGGCAGGCTATGGCTACACCTTC. Protein: CASSFTAGYGYTF.

V and J are TRBV6-5 and TRBJ1-1, with 8 bases aligning to TRBD1. Per germline, CDR1 MNHEY and CDR2 SVGAGI. This CDR3 contains 13 residues. J gave up 3 bases and V 6 bases, and 3 bases lay outside the gene matches. For the CDR3, the DNA is TGTGCCAGCAGACCGACAGGGGACACTGAAGCTTTCTTT. It encodes CASRPTGDTEAFF.

The V gene is TRBV13, the J gene TRBJ1-5; TRBD1 agrees at 8 bases. The CDR3 sequence is 17 residues long. Per germline, CDR1 PRHDT and CDR2 FYEKMQ (reference sequence). With 5 bases clipped from V and 0 bases from J, the junction kept 9 bases outside the gene matches. CDR3 DNA sequence: TGTGCCAGCAGCCTGGGGACAGGCGGCAATAGCAATCAGCCCCAGCATTTT. This encodes CASSLGTGGNSNQPQHF.

The rearrangement uses TRBV5-1 and TRBJ2-2; tentatively, D is TRBD1 or TRBD2 (5 bases each). The CDR3 runs to 16 residues. Trimming left V 0 bases short and J 3 bases short, with 12 bases between. The germline CDR1 and CDR2 sequences are SGHRS and YFSETQ. In nucleotides, the CDR3 is TGCGCCAGCAGCTTGGGTGGGGACCTGTACACCGGGGAGCTGTTTTTT. Protein sequence: CASSLGGDLYTGELFF. Variable domain in full (rest from reference TRBV5-1 and TRBJ2-2): KAGVTQTPRYLIKTRGQQVTLSCSPISGHRSVSWYQQTPGQGLQFLFEYFSETQRNKGNFPGRFSGRQFSNSRSEMNVSTLELGDSALYLCASSLGGDLYTGELFFGEGSRLTVL.

There are a few counts of this clone. The chain combines TRBV4-1 with TRBJ1-6; D is perhaps TRBD1 (5 bases). V was pared by 0 bases and J by 8 bases, with 11 bases between. CDR1 and CDR2 from the germline V gene are MGHRA and YSYEKL. There are 15 residues in the CDR3. CDR3 coding DNA: TGCGCCAGCAGCCAAGATTCGGCGGGGGATTCACCCCTCCACTTT. Its protein is CASSQDSAGDSPLHF.

This clone was recorded once. This sequence joins TRBV7-9 and TRBJ1-1, with TRBD1 matching 7 bases. The CDR3 is made up of 13 amino acids. Germline CDR1 is SEHNR and CDR2 is FQNEAQ (reference sequence). The junction had 5 bases not matched to a gene; V was cut back by 4 bases and J by 6 bases. In DNA, the CDR3 is TGTGCCAGCAGCTCCCCGGACAGGCCTGAAGCTTTCTTT. This translates into CASSSPDRPEAFF.

The chain carries TRBV7-9 and TRBJ2-1, with 9 bases aligning to TRBD1. Germline CDR1 and CDR2: SEHNR and FQNEAQ (reference sequence). J gave up 4 bases and V 7 bases, and 8 bases lay outside the gene matches. The CDR3 length is 15 residues. This chain's CDR3 is CASTLWGTGYNEQFF. Here the CDR3 DNA reads TGTGCCAGCACCCTCTGGGGGACAGGGTACAATGAGCAGTTCTTC.

In this sample, this clone turned up a few times. This chain connects TRBV29-1 to TRBJ1-2; 7 nucleotides line up with TRBD1. The CDR3 runs 13 residues. Germline-derived CDR1 and CDR2 are SQVTM and ANQGSEA. The junction had 9 bases not matched to a gene; V was cut back by 6 bases and J by 5 bases. CDR3 amino acids: CSVTGLVGYGYTF. CDR3 nucleotides: TGCAGCGTGACAGGGTTGGTAGGTTATGGCTACACCTTC.